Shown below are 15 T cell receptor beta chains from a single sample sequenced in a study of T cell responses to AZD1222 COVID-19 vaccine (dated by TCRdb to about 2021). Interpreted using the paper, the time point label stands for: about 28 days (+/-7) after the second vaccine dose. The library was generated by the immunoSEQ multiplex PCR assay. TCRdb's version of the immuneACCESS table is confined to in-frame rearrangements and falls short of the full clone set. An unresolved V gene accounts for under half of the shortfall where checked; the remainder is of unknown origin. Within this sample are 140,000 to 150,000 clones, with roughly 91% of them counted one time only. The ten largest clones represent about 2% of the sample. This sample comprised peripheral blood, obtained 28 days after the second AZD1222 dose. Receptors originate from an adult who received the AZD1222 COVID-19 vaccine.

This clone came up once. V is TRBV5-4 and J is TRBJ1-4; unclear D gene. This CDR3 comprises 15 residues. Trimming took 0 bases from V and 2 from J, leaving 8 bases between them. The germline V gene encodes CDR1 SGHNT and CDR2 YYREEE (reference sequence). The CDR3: CASSLDRRTNEKLFF. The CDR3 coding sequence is TGTGCCAGCAGCTTGGACAGACGGACTAATGAAAAACTGTTTTTT.

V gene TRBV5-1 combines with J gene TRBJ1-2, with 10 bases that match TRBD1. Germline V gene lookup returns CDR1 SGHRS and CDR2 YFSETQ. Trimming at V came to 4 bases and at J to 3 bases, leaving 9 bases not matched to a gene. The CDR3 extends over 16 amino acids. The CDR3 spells CASSRDRGPPDYGYTF. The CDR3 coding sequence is TGCGCCAGCAGCAGAGACAGGGGGCCACCCGACTATGGCTACACCTTC. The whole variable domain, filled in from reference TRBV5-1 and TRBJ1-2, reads KAGVTQTPRYLIKTRGQQVTLSCSPISGHRSVSWYQQTPGQGLQFLFEYFSETQRNKGNFPGRFSGRQFSNSRSEMNVSTLELGDSALYLCASSRDRGPPDYGYTFGSGTRLTVV.

The CDR3 reads CASSPGVEGSYEQYF. The CDR3 DNA reads TGTGCCAGCTCCCCCGGGGTGGAAGGCTCCTACGAGCAGTACTTC. The J gene is TRBJ2-7, the V gene TRBV18; D is perhaps TRBD2 (5 bases). The germline gives CDR1 KGHSH, CDR2 LQKENI. CDR3 size: 15 residues. V shed 6 bases and J shed 0 bases, with 15 bases lying between them.

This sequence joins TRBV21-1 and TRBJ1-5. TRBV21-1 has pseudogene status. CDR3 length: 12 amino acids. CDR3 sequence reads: CARSTGNQPQHF. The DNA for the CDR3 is TGTGCCAGATCGACGGGCAATCAGCCCCAGCATTTT.

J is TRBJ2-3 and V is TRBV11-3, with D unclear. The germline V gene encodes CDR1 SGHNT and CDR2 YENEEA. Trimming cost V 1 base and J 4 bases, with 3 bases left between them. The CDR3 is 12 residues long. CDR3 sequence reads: CASSLGSDTQYF. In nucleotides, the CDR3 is TGTGCCAGCAGCTTAGGGTCAGATACGCAGTATTTT.

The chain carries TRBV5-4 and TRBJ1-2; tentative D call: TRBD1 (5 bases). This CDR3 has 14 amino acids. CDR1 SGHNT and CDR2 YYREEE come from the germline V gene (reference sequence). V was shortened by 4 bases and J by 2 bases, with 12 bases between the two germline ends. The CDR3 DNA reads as TGTGCCAGCAGCCCTGGGGAGGGGAACTATGGCTACACCTTC. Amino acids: CASSPGEGNYGYTF. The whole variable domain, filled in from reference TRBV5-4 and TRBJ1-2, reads ETGVTQSPTHLIKTRGQQVTLRCSSQSGHNTVSWYQQALGQGPQFIFQYYREEENGRGNFPPRFSGLQFPNYSSELNVNALELDDSALYLCASSPGEGNYGYTFGSGTRLTVV.

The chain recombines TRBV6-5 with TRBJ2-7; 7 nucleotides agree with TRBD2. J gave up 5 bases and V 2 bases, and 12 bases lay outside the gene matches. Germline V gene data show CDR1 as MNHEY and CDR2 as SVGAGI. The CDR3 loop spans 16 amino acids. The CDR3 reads CASSYPLVSGKNEQYF. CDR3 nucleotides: TGTGCCAGCAGTTACCCCCTCGTCAGCGGGAAGAACGAGCAGTACTTC.

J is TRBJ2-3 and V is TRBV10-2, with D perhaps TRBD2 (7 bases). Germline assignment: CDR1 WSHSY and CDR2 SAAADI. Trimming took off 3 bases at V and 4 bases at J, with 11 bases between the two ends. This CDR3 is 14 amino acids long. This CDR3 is CASSDGGGPDTQYF. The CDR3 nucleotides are TGCGCCAGCAGTGATGGGGGGGGGCCAGATACGCAGTATTTT.

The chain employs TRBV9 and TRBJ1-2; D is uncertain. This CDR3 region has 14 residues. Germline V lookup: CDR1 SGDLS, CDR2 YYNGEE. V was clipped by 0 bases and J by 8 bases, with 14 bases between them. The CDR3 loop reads CASSVDPKTRGYTF. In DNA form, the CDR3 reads TGTGCCAGCAGCGTAGATCCCAAGACAAGGGGCTACACCTTC. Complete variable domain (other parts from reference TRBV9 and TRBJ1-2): DSGVTQTPKHLITATGQRVTLRCSPRSGDLSVYWYQQSLDQGLQFLIQYYNGEERAKGNILERFSAQQFPDLHSELNLSSLELGDSALYFCASSVDPKTRGYTFGSGTRLTVV.

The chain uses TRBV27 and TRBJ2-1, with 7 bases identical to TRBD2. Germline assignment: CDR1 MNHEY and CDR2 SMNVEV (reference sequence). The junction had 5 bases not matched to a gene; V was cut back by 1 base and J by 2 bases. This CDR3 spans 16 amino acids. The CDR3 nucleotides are TGTGCCAGCAGTTTATTTAGCGGGTATGCCTACAATGAGCAGTTCTTC. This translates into CASSLFSGYAYNEQFF.

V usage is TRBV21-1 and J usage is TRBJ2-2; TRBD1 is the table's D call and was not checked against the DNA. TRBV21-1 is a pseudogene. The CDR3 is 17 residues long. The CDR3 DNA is TGTGCCAGCTACTCAGGACAGGAAGGTACGAACACCGGGGAGCTGTTTTTT. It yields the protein CASYSGQEGTNTGELFF.

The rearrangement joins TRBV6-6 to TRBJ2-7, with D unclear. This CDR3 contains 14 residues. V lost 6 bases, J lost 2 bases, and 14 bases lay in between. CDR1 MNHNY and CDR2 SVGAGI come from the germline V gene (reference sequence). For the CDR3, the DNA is TGTGCCAGCAGGATAGGGAAGGGAACCTACGAGCAGTACTTC. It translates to CASRIGKGTYEQYF.

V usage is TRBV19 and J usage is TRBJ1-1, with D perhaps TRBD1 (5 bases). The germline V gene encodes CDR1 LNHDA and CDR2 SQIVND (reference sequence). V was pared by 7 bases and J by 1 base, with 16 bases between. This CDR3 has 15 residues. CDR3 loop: CASTGGETGNTEAFF. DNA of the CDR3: TGTGCCAGTACCGGGGGGGAGACGGGGAACACTGAAGCTTTCTTT.

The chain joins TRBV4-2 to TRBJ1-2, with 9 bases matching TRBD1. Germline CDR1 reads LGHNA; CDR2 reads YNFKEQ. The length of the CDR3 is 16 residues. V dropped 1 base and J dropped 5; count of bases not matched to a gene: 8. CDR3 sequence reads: CASSQGLGQGAYGYTF. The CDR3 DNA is TGTGCCAGCAGCCAAGGACTGGGACAGGGAGCTTATGGCTACACCTTC.

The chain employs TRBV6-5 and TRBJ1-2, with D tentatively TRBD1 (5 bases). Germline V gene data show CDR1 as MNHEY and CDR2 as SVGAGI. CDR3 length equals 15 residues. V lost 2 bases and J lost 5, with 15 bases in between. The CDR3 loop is CASSYGIGDVYGYTF. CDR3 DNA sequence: TGTGCCAGCAGTTACGGTATAGGGGATGTGTATGGCTACACCTTC.